This TCR beta chain was recovered during a study of control samples from healthy donors and cancer patients. Generated by immunoSEQ multiplex PCR, the TCRdb table keeps only in-frame clones and is missing some. This sample carries roughly 76,000 clones, 90% to 95% of them seen once, and the ten largest clones take approximately 6%. The CDR3 loop spans 16 amino acids. Trimming took off 5 bases at V and 4 bases at J, with 18 bases between the two ends. Germline V gene sequence: CDR1 LNHNV, CDR2 YYDKDF (reference sequence). This TCR was sampled from a woman aged 40 to 55 in good health. The chain uses TRBV15 and TRBJ1-3, with D possibly being TRBD1 (5 bases). The sample taken for sequencing was blood. In nucleotides, the CDR3 is TGTGCCACCAGCCTCCGATCCGGGACGGCCGGAAACACCATATATTTT. Protein sequence: CATSLRSGTAGNTIYF.